This TCR beta chain was identified in a study of blood T cell repertoires in COVID-19. Study summary: Some COVID-19 samples were acute and others convalescent; all came from the United States, Italy and Spain. T cells, B-cell-depleted T cells, or PBMCs provided the cDNA or gDNA that served as material.

The CDR3 is 13 residues long. In germline, CDR1 is MNHEY, CDR2 SVGAGI. V lost 4 bases, J lost 8 bases, and 7 bases stayed unmatched. Seattle patients were enrolled while actively infected and followed longitudinally. In the original processing: Amplification from reference gene primers served as the basis for estimated nucleated cell counts. The assay was immunoSEQ multiplex PCR, and TCRdb's table has in-frame clones only and misses some. For V, J and clone size, that table is used; D and trimming come from the DNA. The top ten hold less than 6.5% of the sample, which has around 210,000 clones, approximately 85% seen once.

The chain carries TRBV6-5 and TRBJ1-1; 7 positions agree with TRBD1. This TCR came from a man aged 50 to 59 with COVID-19, enrolled during active disease. The sequencing input was peripheral blood. This CDR3 reads CASSLRQGWEAFF. The CDR3 DNA reads as TGTGCCAGCAGTTTAAGACAGGGATGGGAAGCTTTCTTT.